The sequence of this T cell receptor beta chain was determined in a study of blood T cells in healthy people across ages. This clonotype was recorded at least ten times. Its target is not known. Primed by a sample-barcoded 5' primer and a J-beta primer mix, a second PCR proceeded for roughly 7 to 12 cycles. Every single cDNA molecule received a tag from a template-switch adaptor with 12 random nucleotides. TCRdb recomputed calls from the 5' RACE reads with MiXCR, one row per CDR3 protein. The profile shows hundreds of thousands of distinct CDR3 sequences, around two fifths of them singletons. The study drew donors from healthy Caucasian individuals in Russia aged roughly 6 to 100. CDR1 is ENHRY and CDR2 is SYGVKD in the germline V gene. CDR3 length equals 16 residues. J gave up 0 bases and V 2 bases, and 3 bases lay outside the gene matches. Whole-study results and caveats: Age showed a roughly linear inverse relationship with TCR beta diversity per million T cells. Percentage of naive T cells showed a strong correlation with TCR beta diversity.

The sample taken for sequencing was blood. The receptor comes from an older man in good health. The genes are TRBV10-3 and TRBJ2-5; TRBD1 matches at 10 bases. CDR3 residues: CAISEGTGEYQETQYF. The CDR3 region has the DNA TGTGCCATCAGTGAGGGGACAGGGGAATACCAAGAGACCCAGTACTTC.